The 21 T cell receptor beta chains below were found in one sample sequenced in a study of vaccination effects on CD4 cells after COVID-19. Profiling relied on immunoSEQ multiplex PCR, and the TCRdb table lists in-frame clones only, not all of them. The sample contains around 69,000 clones, around two thirds of which appear only once. Using viral peptide pools, the ViraFEST assay grew out antigen-specific CD4+ T cells prior to sequencing. Upon completion of 10 to 11 days in culture, CD4+ T cells were isolated. Participants each got two BNT162b2 or mRNA-1273 vaccine doses. No cognate antigen is known for these TCRs. Sample: CD4+ T cells from PBMCs cultured with HCoV-229E spike peptides, taken after COVID-19 vaccination. The receptors stem from a human donor who received a COVID-19 vaccine.

Here the CDR3 DNA reads TGTGCCAGCAGTCCCACGACAGGGTTCTATGGCTACACCTTC. Its translation is CASSPTTGFYGYTF. The V and J genes are TRBV27 and TRBJ1-2; TRBD1 matches 7 bases. Looked up from germline, CDR1 is MNHEY and CDR2 is SMNVEV (reference sequence). The CDR3 loop spans 14 amino acids. The trim removed 5 bases at V and 4 bases at J, leaving 7 bases unmatched.

V usage is TRBV5-5 and J usage is TRBJ2-7; 7 nucleotides match TRBD1. The CDR3 runs to 16 residues. The germline V gene has CDR1 SGHKS and CDR2 YYEKEE (reference sequence). V lost 4 bases to trimming and J lost 1 base; unmatched junction nucleotides: 11. Here the CDR3 DNA reads TGTGCCAGCAGCCGAACCAACAGGGGCCAATCCTACGAGCAGTACGTC. It encodes CASSRTNRGQSYEQYV.

V and J are TRBV11-2 and TRBJ1-2; D is undetermined. V lost 5 bases, J lost 5 bases, and 18 bases lay in between. Germline loops: CDR1 SGHAT, CDR2 FQNNGV. The CDR3 contains 15 residues. The CDR3 DNA reads TGTGCCAGCAGCCCCTCAGGAGCAGCTATTTATGGCTACACCTTC. Translating it yields CASSPSGAAIYGYTF.

The V gene is TRBV5-1, the J gene TRBJ1-2, with D unclear. Trimming removed 0 bases from V and 3 bases from J, with 9 bases in between. The CDR3 has 14 amino acids. Germline CDR1 SGHRS, CDR2 YFSETQ. The CDR3 region is CASSLEVGDYGYTF. In DNA, the CDR3 is TGCGCCAGCAGCTTGGAGGTGGGTGACTATGGCTACACCTTC.

Only a few counts were recorded for this clone. The chain links TRBV5-8 to TRBJ2-5; TRBD2 matches at 14 bases. The CDR3 is 17 residues long. CDR1 is SGHTS and CDR2 is YDEGEE in the germline V gene. The V segment lost 2 bases and the J segment 2 bases; nucleotides outside the gene matches: 5. CDR3 region: CASSFGLAGGRQETQYF. The CDR3 DNA reads TGTGCCAGCAGCTTCGGACTAGCGGGGGGCCGACAAGAGACCCAGTACTTC.

The chain couples TRBV5-8 to TRBJ2-1; D is uncertain. The CDR3 totals 13 residues. Trimming pared 4 bases from V and 8 bases from J, leaving 13 bases between. Germline lookup yields CDR1 SGHTS and CDR2 YDEGEE. CDR3 sequence: CASSHYQGHEQFF. Here the CDR3 DNA reads TGTGCCAGCAGCCATTACCAAGGCCATGAGCAGTTCTTC.

This clone was detected once. The chain has TRBV19 and TRBJ1-3; D gene uncertain. V was clipped by 3 bases and J by 2 bases, with 14 bases between them. Looked up from germline, CDR1 is LNHDA and CDR2 is SQIVND (reference sequence). This CDR3 region has 16 residues. CDR3 sequence reads: CASSIKNGLAGNTIYF. The CDR3 coding sequence is TGTGCCAGTAGTATCAAGAATGGGCTAGCTGGAAACACCATATATTTT.

The rearrangement uses TRBV18 and TRBJ1-4, with 8 bases that match TRBD1. The junction had 5 bases not matched to a gene; V was cut back by 3 bases and J by 5 bases. Germline V lookup: CDR1 KGHSH, CDR2 LQKENI. This CDR3 contains 15 residues. CDR3 bases: TGTGCCAGCTCACCCCGACAGGGGCGGAATGAAAAACTGTTTTTT. Its translation is CASSPRQGRNEKLFF.

This clone was recorded a few times. The gene calls are TRBV3-1 (or the pseudogene TRBV3-2) and TRBJ1-2; perhaps TRBD1 as D (6 bases). This CDR3 contains 15 residues. V gave up 1 base and J gave up 0 bases, with 9 bases separating them. Germline CDR1 and CDR2: LGHDT and YNNKEL (reference sequence). The CDR3, as DNA: TGTGCCAGCAGCCAAGGGTGGACAGCTAACTATGGCTACACCTTC. This codes for CASSQGWTANYGYTF.

A few counts support this clone. The gene calls are TRBV5-4 and TRBJ2-2, with D perhaps matching TRBD1 (5 bases). CDR1 is SGHNT and CDR2 is YYREEE in the germline V gene (reference sequence). V lost 0 bases, J lost 2 bases, and 8 bases lay in between. The CDR3 consists of 15 residues. DNA for the CDR3: TGTGCCAGCAGCTTGGTAGGACATAACACCGGGGAGCTGTTTTTT. Its translation is CASSLVGHNTGELFF.

This rearrangement joins TRBV2 to TRBJ2-3; TRBD2 agrees at 11 bases. This CDR3 is built from 15 residues. Trimming cost V 5 bases and J 4 bases; bases outside gene matches: 5. Germline-derived CDR1 and CDR2 are SNHLY and FYNNEI. CDR3 region: CASSSSGGFPDTQYF. The CDR3 DNA reads as TGTGCCAGCAGTTCTAGCGGGGGGTTCCCAGATACGCAGTATTTT.

This clone occurred a few times. This chain connects TRBV18 to TRBJ1-4; D gene uncertain. The germline gives CDR1 KGHSH, CDR2 LQKENI. The CDR3 covers 15 residues. The V gene lost 3 bases and the J gene lost 1 base, with 9 bases spanning the gap. The CDR3 reads CASSPSAETNEKLFF. DNA for the CDR3: TGTGCCAGCTCACCTTCTGCAGAAACTAATGAAAAACTGTTTTTT.

CDR3 nucleotide sequence: TGTGCCAGCAGCTGGGGGACAGGGGTCAGTACCGGGGAGCTGTTTTTT. Encoded protein: CASSWGTGVSTGELFF. The chain links TRBV5-4 to TRBJ2-2; 10 nucleotides agree with TRBD1. CDR3 length equals 16 residues. J gave up 5 bases and V 3 bases, and 7 bases lay outside the gene matches. Germline V gene lookup returns CDR1 SGHNT and CDR2 YYREEE (reference sequence).

V gene TRBV28 combines with J gene TRBJ2-5; D possibly matches TRBD1 or TRBD2 (5 bases each). CDR1 is MDHEN, CDR2 SYDVKM, per germline. With 6 bases removed from V and 5 bases from J, the gap between germline ends came to 10 bases. The CDR3 is 12 amino acids. CDR3 residues: CASRGTVETQYF. CDR3 coding DNA: TGTGCCAGCAGGGGGACCGTCGAGACCCAGTACTTC.

The chain joins TRBV18 to TRBJ1-3; no firm D call. Trimming took 2 bases from V and 2 from J, leaving 13 bases between them. The CDR3 contains 16 residues. Germline assignment: CDR1 KGHSH and CDR2 LQKENI. The CDR3 spells CASSPNPITAGNTIYF. For the CDR3, the DNA is TGTGCCAGCTCACCAAACCCCATAACCGCTGGAAACACCATATATTTT. Looking up the rest from reference TRBV18 and TRBJ1-3 gives the full variable domain: NAGVMQNPRHLVRRRGQEARLRCSPMKGHSHVYWYRQLPEEGLKFMVYLQKENIIDESGMPKERFSAEFPKEGPSILRIQQVVRGDSAAYFCASSPNPITAGNTIYFGEGSWLTVV.

This clone was recorded once. The V call is TRBV15, the J call TRBJ1-1; TRBD1 agrees at 10 bases. J lost 2 bases, V lost 4 bases, and 10 bases had no gene match. From germline, CDR1 is LNHNV and CDR2 YYDKDF (reference sequence). The CDR3 loop spans 17 amino acids. The CDR3 loop is CATSTRGTGDANTEAFF. The CDR3 DNA follows: TGTGCCACCAGCACTCGAGGGACAGGGGACGCCAACACTGAAGCTTTCTTT.

This clone has a handful of counts. V usage is TRBV19 and J usage is TRBJ1-4; 11 nucleotides align to TRBD1. V dropped 6 bases and J dropped 5; count of bases not matched to a gene: 8. Germline CDR1 reads LNHDA; CDR2 reads SQIVND (reference sequence). This CDR3 has 16 amino acids. The CDR3 region has the DNA TGTGCCAGTAGGGACAGGGGGCTTACCAAGAATGAAAAACTGTTTTTT. As protein: CASRDRGLTKNEKLFF.

The chain links TRBV2 to TRBJ1-1; weak D call: TRBD1 (5 bases). This CDR3 is 14 amino acids long. Germline V gene lookup returns CDR1 SNHLY and CDR2 FYNNEI. Trimming shortened V by 5 bases and J by 0 bases, and 10 bases separated the two germline ends. For the CDR3, the DNA is TGTGCCAGCAGTCCGCAGACAGTGAACACTGAAGCTTTCTTT. Translating gives CASSPQTVNTEAFF.

The CDR3 spells CASSPLDRHPGNTIYF. The CDR3, as DNA: TGTGCCAGCAGCCCCTTAGACAGGCACCCTGGAAACACCATATATTTT. The chain carries TRBV3-1 (or the pseudogene TRBV3-2) and TRBJ1-3; D is possibly TRBD1 (6 bases). V lost 4 bases to trimming and J lost 2 bases, with 15 bases between them. The CDR3 spans 16 residues. Germline CDR1 and CDR2: LGHDT and YNNKEL (reference sequence).

V usage is TRBV5-1 and J usage is TRBJ2-2, with 7 bases fitting TRBD2. After removal of 7 bases from V and 4 bases from J, the junction contained 4 bases not matched to a gene. CDR1 is SGHRS and CDR2 is YFSETQ in the germline V gene. The CDR3 totals 13 residues. CDR3 protein: CASGTTGTGELFF. The CDR3 bases are TGCGCCAGCGGGACTACTGGCACCGGGGAGCTGTTTTTT.

This clone was seen a handful of times. V and J are TRBV12-5 and TRBJ2-2, with 12 bases fitting TRBD2. Germline lookup yields CDR1 LGHNT and CDR2 FRNRAP. This CDR3 is built from 16 residues. V was clipped by 7 bases and J by 6 bases; unmatched bases: 9. The CDR3 DNA follows: TGTGCTAGTGCCCCGGGACTAGCGGGTTCCGCCGGGGAGCTGTTTTTT. It specifies CASAPGLAGSAGELFF.